These 3 T cell receptor beta chains share one sample of origin, sequenced in a study of neurological immune-mediated disorders. TCRdb passed the 5' RACE reads through MiXCR, listing each CDR3 protein once. This table holds 77,000 or so distinct CDR3 sequences, about 9% found once. Material for sequencing was PBMCs. Receptors originate from a man aged 50-60 years in good health.

This clonotype was seen at least ten times. The chain has TRBV28 and TRBJ1-6; D is possibly TRBD1 (6 bases). V lost 7 bases to trimming and J lost 6 bases, with 16 bases between them. The CDR3 loop spans 15 amino acids. Per the germline V gene, CDR1 is MDHEN and CDR2 is SYDVKM. As DNA, the CDR3 is TGTGCCAGCAATCCTTCGGGGGCGGGTAATTCACCCCTCCACTTT. Encoded protein: CASNPSGAGNSPLHF.

This clonotype has at least ten counts. V and J are TRBV7-9 and TRBJ1-1, with D perhaps matching TRBD1 (5 bases). The V gene lost 1 base and the J gene lost 0 bases, with 15 bases spanning the gap. CDR3 length equals 17 residues. In germline, CDR1 is SEHNR, CDR2 FQNEAQ (reference sequence). CDR3 DNA sequence: TGTGCCAGCAGCTTAGTGGGGAGGGGAGTCGTGAACACTGAAGCTTTCTTT. This sequence encodes CASSLVGRGVVNTEAFF.

This clonotype was picked up many times. The rearrangement links TRBV20-1 to TRBJ2-3, with 13 bases identical to TRBD2. The CDR3 is 19 residues long. Germline CDR1 reads DFQATT; CDR2 reads SNEGSKA (reference sequence). V lost 1 base to trimming and J lost 0 bases; unmatched junction nucleotides: 10. The CDR3 spells CSARGQRTSGSRSTDTQYF. For the CDR3, the DNA is TGCAGTGCTAGAGGCCAAAGGACTAGCGGGAGCCGTAGCACAGATACGCAGTATTTT.